The clone carrying this T cell receptor beta chain was seen just once. These data belong to a study of CD8 T cells in Susac syndrome. Random hexamers were used to reverse transcribe about 0.5 to 1 ug of RNA. TCR beta CDR3 was amplified by immunoSEQ covering 54 Vbeta and 13 Jbeta. MiXCR was run by TCRdb on the immunoSEQ multiplex PCR reads, yielding one entry per CDR3 protein. The sample records almost 450,000 distinct CDR3 sequences, 85% being singletons. In blood CD8+ and CD4+ T cells, TCR beta underwent sequencing. Negative isolation yielded CD4+ and CD8+ T cells, and FACS enriched TEMRA cells. The CDR3 runs 13 residues. Per the germline V gene, CDR1 is SNHLY and CDR2 is FYNNEI. V was pared by 3 bases and J by 4 bases, with 9 bases between.

V usage is TRBV2 and J usage is TRBJ1-1, with D possibly matching TRBD1 (5 bases). The TCR originated in a human donor with multiple sclerosis. The sequenced material came from CD8+ T cells from PBMCs. CDR3: CASSDRAGTEAFF. CDR3 nucleotides: TGTGCCAGCAGTGACAGGGCGGGCACTGAAGCTTTCTTT.